This entry describes one TCR beta chain. This CDR3 has 15 amino acids. Germline assignment: CDR1 DFQATT and CDR2 SNEGSKA (reference sequence). These data originate in a study of T cells expressing NK-cell markers. 5'RACE template switching with UMIs produced the TCR beta cDNA. TCRdb reprocessed the 5' RACE reads, with one entry per CDR3 protein and no DNA. This sample's clone table lists 550,000 to 600,000 distinct CDR3 sequences. Sequencing was carried out using blood T cells: a sorted CD56 or NKG2C T cell subset, CD4+ or CD8+ T cells, or bulk PBMC T cells (not recorded which). The sequence derives from a man aged 18 to 30 in good health. The chain joins TRBV20-1 to TRBJ2-5; no DNA is available, so the TRBD1 call from TCRdb remains unchecked. CDR3 sequence: CSARPSDAAGETQYF.